This TCR beta chain was captured by sequencing in a study of blood T cell repertoires in COVID-19. For the study at large: The cDNA or gDNA used as material had been derived from T cells, B-cell-depleted T cells, or PBMCs.

This clone was seen only once. Clones were read by immunoSEQ multiplex PCR, and TCRdb kept only the in-frame ones, dropping some. This sample has hundreds of thousands of clones; 80% to 90% occur once, and the top ten carry over 7.5%. V dropped 0 bases and J dropped 2; count of bases not matched to a gene: 8. This CDR3 contains 18 residues. Germline assignment: CDR1 SGHRS and CDR2 YFSETQ. The sequence derives from a man aged 35 to 55 who had recovered from COVID-19. The gene calls are TRBV5-1 and TRBJ2-3; 11 bases are shared with TRBD2. Sequences were obtained from PBMCs or T cells enriched from blood (not recorded which). The CDR3 coding sequence is TGCGCCAGCAGCTTGGGGCTAGCGGGGGGTCCGTTCACAGATACGCAGTATTTT. It is translated as CASSLGLAGGPFTDTQYF.